The TCR beta chain described here comes from a study of T cell responses to AZD1222 COVID-19 vaccine. Study-wide results and limits: Sampled repertoires all dated from after the peak T cell response. Possibly, clonal diversity was underestimated; donors were largely white British and included more females.

TCRdb keeps only in-frame clones here, not all; method: immunoSEQ multiplex PCR. The table includes about 150,000 clones, over 75% detected once. Per germline, CDR1 SGHRS and CDR2 YFSETQ. The CDR3 loop spans 15 amino acids. Trimming took 4 bases from V and 3 from J, leaving 16 bases between them. This clone has more than one count but fewer than ten. Its antigen remains unidentified. V gene TRBV5-1 combines with J gene TRBJ1-1, with a tentative D call TRBD1 (6 bases). This sequence originates from an adult in good health. This material consisted of peripheral blood, taken on day 0 of AZD1222 vaccination. The CDR3 DNA reads as TGCGCCAGCAGCACGGGACACGGGACGGACACTGAAGCTTTCTTT. Its translation: CASSTGHGTDTEAFF.